This T cell receptor (beta chain) came from a study of technical replicates of blood from a few donors. Germline lookup yields CDR1 SGHNT and CDR2 YENEEA. The V end lost 7 bases, the J end lost 5 bases, and 21 bases lay between the germline ends. The CDR3 runs 16 residues. The assay was immunoSEQ multiplex PCR, and TCRdb's table has in-frame clones only and misses some. The sample has 44,000 or so clones; about 93% are singletons. V and J are TRBV11-3 and TRBJ2-1; TRBD2 might be the D (6 bases). This TCR was sampled from a human donor in good health. Some clones in this sample may be carry-over from other donors' samples. Sequenced: PBMCs. The CDR3 loop is CASIIIPGEVNNEQFF. Here the CDR3 DNA reads TGTGCCAGCATTATTATTCCGGGGGAGGTCAACAATGAGCAGTTCTTC.